This record looks at one TCR beta chain sequence and its context. The record originates from a study of tumor T cells in aggressive B-cell lymphoma. The V gene's germline CDR1 is SEHNR and CDR2 FQNEAQ (reference sequence). The CDR3 totals 15 residues. With 6 bases clipped from V and 7 bases from J, the junction kept 5 bases outside the gene matches. Clones were read by immunoSEQ multiplex PCR, and TCRdb kept only the in-frame ones, dropping some. The data contain about 3,000 clones, about 85% of them seen just once; the ten biggest clones take up less than 4.5%. This sequence joins TRBV7-9 and TRBJ2-2, with 13 bases aligning to TRBD2. The receptor's source is an adult with diffuse large B cell lymphoma. Sequenced material: tumor tissue. Written as DNA, the CDR3 is TGTGCCAGCAGACTAGCGGGGGGGCTGCACGGGGAGCTGTTTTTT. This translates into CASRLAGGLHGELFF.